The T cell receptor (beta chain) under discussion was sequenced for a study of blood T cell repertoires in COVID-19. Study background: Sources were T cells, B-cell-depleted T cells, or PBMCs; the material itself was cDNA or gDNA.

V was shortened by 2 bases and J by 4 bases, with 12 bases between the two germline ends. CDR1 and CDR2 (germline): LGHDT, YNNKEL (reference sequence). This CDR3 has 15 residues. The data were produced by immunoSEQ multiplex PCR, yet TCRdb's version contains in-frame clones alone and is incomplete. The sample yields just over 250,000 clones, around 80% seen once. The gene calls are TRBV3-1 (or the pseudogene TRBV3-2) and TRBJ1-5; tentative D call: TRBD1 (6 bases). The clonotype originates from a man aged 25-45 years with acute COVID-19. Sequencing used PBMCs or T cells enriched from blood (not recorded which). CDR3 nucleotide sequence: TGTGCCAGCAGCCAACGGGCAGGGGTAAATCAGCCCCAGCATTTT. As protein: CASSQRAGVNQPQHF.